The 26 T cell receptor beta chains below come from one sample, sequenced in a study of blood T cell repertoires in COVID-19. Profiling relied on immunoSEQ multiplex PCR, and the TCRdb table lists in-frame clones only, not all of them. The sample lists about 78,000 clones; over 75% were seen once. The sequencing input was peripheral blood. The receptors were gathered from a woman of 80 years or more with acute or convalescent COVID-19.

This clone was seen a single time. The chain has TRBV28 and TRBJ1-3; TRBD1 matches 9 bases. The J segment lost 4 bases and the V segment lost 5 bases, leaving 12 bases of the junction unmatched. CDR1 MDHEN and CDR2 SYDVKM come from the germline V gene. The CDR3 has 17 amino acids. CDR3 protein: CASSPGTGTIHGNTIYF. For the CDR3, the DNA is TGTGCCAGCAGTCCAGGGACAGGGACGATACACGGAAACACCATATATTTT. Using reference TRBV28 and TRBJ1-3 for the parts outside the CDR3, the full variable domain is DVKVTQSSRYLVKRTGEKVFLECVQDMDHENMFWYRQDPGLGLRLIYFSYDVKMKEKGDIPEGYSVSREKKERFSLILESASTNQTSMYLCASSPGTGTIHGNTIYFGEGSWLTVV.

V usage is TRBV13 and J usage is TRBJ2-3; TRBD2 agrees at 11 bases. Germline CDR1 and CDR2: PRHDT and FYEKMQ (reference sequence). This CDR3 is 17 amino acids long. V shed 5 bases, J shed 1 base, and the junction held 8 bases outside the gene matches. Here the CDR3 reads CASSNGRLAGRTDTQYF. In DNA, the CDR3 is TGTGCCAGCAGCAATGGGCGACTAGCGGGGCGCACAGATACGCAGTATTTT. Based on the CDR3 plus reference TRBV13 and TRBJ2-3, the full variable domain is AAGVIQSPRHLIKEKRETATLKCYPIPRHDTVYWYQQGPGQDPQFLISFYEKMQSDKGSIPDRFSAQQFSDYHSELNMSSLELGDSALYFCASSNGRLAGRTDTQYFGPGTRLTVL.

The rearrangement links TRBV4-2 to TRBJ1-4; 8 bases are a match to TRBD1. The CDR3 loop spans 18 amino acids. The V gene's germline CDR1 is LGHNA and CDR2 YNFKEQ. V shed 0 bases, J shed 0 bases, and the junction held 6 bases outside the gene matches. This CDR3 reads CASSQEGDRSATNEKLFF. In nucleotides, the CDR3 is TGTGCCAGCAGCCAAGAGGGGGACAGGAGTGCAACTAATGAAAAACTGTTTTTT.

CDR3 bases: TGCGCCAGCAGCCGAACTAGAAACGCAGATACGCAGTATTTT. Its protein is CASSRTRNADTQYF. The gene calls are TRBV4-1 and TRBJ2-3; the D gene is possibly TRBD2 (5 bases). Germline values: CDR1 MGHRA, CDR2 YSYEKL. The length of the CDR3 is 14 residues. V lost 4 bases, J lost 4 bases, and 12 bases lay in between.

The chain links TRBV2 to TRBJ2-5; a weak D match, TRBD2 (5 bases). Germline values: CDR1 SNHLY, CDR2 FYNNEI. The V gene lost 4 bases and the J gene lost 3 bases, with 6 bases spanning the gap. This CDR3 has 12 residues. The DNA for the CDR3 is TGTGCCAGCAGTGCCGGGAAAGAGACCCAGTACTTC. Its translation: CASSAGKETQYF.

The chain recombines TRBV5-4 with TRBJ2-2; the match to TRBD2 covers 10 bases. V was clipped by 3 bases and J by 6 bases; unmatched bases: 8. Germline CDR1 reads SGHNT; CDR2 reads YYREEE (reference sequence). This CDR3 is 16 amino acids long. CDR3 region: CASSSTGLARSGELFF. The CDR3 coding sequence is TGTGCCAGCAGCTCCACGGGACTAGCGCGATCCGGGGAGCTGTTTTTT.

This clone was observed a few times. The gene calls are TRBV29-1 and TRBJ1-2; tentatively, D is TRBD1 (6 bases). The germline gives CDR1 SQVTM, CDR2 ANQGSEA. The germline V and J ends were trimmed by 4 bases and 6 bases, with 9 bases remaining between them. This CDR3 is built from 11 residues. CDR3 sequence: CSVGQVDGYTF. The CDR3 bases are TGCAGCGTTGGACAGGTCGATGGCTACACCTTC.

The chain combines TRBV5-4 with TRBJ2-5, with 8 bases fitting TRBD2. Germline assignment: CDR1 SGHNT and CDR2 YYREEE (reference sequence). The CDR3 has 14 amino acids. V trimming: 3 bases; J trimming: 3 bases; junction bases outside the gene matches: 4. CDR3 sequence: CASSSGGSKETQYF. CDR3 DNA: TGTGCCAGCAGCTCGGGGGGGTCTAAAGAGACCCAGTACTTC. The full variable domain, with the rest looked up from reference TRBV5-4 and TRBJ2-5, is ETGVTQSPTHLIKTRGQQVTLRCSSQSGHNTVSWYQQALGQGPQFIFQYYREEENGRGNFPPRFSGLQFPNYSSELNVNALELDDSALYLCASSSGGSKETQYFGPGTRLLVL.

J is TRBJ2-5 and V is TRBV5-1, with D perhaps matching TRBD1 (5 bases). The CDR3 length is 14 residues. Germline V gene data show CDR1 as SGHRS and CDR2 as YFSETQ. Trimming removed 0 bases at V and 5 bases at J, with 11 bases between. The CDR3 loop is CASSLEVGHETQYF. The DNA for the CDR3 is TGCGCCAGCAGCTTGGAAGTGGGGCATGAGACCCAGTACTTC.

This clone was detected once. The DNA for the CDR3 is TGTGCCAGCAGCTTCGTTTTGGGACAGAGCTCCTACAATGAGCAGTTCTTC. This translates into CASSFVLGQSSYNEQFF. V and J are TRBV11-2 and TRBJ2-1; 7 nucleotides agree with TRBD1. With 3 bases clipped from V and 0 bases from J, the junction kept 8 bases outside the gene matches. This CDR3 contains 17 residues. Germline lookup yields CDR1 SGHAT and CDR2 FQNNGV.

The CDR3 protein is CATSRGTNTGELFF. The CDR3 DNA reads as TGTGCCACCAGCAGAGGGACAAACACCGGGGAGCTGTTTTTT. The chain has TRBV15 and TRBJ2-2; a weak D match, TRBD1 (5 bases). The CDR3 runs 14 residues. V lost 1 base and J lost 2, with 5 bases in between. CDR1 and CDR2 from the germline V gene are LNHNV and YYDKDF (reference sequence).

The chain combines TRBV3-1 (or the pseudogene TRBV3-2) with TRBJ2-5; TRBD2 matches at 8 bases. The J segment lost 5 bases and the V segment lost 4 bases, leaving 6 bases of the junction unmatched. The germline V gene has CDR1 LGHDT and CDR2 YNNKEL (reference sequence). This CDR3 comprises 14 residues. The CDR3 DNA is TGTGCCAGCAGCCCAACGGGAGGGCTGGAGACCCAGTACTTC. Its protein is CASSPTGGLETQYF.

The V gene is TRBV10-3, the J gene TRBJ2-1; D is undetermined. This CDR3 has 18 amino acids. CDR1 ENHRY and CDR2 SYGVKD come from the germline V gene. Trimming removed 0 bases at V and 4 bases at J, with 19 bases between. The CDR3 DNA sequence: TGTGCCATCAGTGAGTCCAGAAACCCCCGCAATCAATACAATGAGCAGTTCTTC. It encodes CAISESRNPRNQYNEQFF.

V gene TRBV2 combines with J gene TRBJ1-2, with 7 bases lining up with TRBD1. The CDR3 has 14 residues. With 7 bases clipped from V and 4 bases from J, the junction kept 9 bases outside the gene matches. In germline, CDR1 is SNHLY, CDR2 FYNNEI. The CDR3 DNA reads TGTGCCAGCACCCTCGGACAGGCGACCTATGGCTACACCTTC. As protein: CASTLGQATYGYTF.

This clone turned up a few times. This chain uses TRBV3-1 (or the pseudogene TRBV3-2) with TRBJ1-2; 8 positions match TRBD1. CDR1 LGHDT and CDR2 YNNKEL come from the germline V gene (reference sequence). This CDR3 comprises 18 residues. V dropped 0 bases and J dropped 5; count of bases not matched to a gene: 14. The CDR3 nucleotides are TGTGCCAGCAGCCAAGACGAGTGGGGACAGGACCGCTCGTATGGCTACACCTTC. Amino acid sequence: CASSQDEWGQDRSYGYTF.

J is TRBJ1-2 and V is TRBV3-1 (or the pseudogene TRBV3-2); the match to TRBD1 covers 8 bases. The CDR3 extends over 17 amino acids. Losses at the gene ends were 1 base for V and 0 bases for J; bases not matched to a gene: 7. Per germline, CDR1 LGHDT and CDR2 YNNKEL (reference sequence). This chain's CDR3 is CASSQGTGYLANYGYTF. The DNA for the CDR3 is TGTGCCAGCAGCCAAGGGACAGGGTATCTAGCTAACTATGGCTACACCTTC.

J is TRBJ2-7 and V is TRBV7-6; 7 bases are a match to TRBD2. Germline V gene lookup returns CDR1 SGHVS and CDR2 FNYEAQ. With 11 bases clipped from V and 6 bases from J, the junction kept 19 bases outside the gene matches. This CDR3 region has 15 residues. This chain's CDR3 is CASGGWGSSRGEQYF. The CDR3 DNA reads TGTGCCTCGGGGGGTTGGGGGAGTAGTCGTGGCGAGCAGTACTTC.

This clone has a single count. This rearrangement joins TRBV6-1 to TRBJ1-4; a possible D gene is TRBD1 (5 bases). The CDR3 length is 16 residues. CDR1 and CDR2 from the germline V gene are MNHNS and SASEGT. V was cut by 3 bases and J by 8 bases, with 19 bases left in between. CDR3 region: CASSDEYGGRGEKLFF. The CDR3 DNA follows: TGTGCCAGCAGTGATGAGTACGGGGGACGGGGGGAAAAACTGTTTTTT.

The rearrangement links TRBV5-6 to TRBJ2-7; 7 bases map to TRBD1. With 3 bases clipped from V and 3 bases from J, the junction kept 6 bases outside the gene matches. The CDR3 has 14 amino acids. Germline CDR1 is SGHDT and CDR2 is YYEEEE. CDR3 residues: CASSWTGKVYEQYF. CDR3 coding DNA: TGTGCCAGCAGCTGGACAGGAAAGGTCTACGAGCAGTACTTC.

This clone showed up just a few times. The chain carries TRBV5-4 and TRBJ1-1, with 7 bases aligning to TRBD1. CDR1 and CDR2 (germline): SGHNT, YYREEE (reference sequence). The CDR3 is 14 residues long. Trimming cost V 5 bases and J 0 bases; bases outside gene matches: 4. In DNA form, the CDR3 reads TGTGCCAGCAGAGCCGGGACAGTGAACACTGAAGCTTTCTTT. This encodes CASRAGTVNTEAFF.

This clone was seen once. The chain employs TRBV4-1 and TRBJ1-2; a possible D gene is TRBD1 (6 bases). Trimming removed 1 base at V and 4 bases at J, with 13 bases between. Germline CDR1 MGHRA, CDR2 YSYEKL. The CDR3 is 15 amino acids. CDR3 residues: CASSQGPRQAYGYTF. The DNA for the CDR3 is TGCGCCAGCAGCCAAGGGCCCCGACAGGCCTATGGCTACACCTTC.

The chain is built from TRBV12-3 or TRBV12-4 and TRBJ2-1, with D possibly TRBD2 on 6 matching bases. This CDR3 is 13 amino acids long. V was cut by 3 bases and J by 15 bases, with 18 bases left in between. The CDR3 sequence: CASSLAGTVLRFF. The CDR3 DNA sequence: TGTGCCAGCAGTTTGGCCGGGACTGTCCTAAGGTTCTTC.

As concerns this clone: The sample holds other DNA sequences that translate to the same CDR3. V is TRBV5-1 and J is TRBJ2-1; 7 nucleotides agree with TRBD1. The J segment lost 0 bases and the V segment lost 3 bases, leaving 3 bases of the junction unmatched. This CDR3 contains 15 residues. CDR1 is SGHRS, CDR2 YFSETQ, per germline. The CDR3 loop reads CASSSTGSSYNEQFF. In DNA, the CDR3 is TGCGCCAGCAGCTCGACAGGGAGCTCCTACAATGAGCAGTTCTTC.

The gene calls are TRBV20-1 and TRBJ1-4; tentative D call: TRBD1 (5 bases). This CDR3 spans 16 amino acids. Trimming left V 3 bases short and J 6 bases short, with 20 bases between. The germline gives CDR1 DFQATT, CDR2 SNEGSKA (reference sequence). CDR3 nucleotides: TGCAGTGCTAGTACATATGGGAGGGGAGGAGATGAAAAACTGTTTTTT. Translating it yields CSASTYGRGGDEKLFF.

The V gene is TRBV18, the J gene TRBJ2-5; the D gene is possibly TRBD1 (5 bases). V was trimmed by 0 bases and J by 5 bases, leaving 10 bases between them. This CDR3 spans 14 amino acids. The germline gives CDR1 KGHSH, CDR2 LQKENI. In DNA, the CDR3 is TGTGCCAGCTCACCACCCGGCAGGGCGGAGACCCAGTACTTC. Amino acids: CASSPPGRAETQYF.

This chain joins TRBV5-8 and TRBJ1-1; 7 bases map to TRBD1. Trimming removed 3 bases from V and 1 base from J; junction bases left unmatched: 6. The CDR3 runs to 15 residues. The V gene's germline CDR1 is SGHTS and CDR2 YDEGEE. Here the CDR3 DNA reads TGTGCCAGCAGCTGGGGGACAGTGAAGAACACTGAAGCTTTCTTT. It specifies CASSWGTVKNTEAFF.